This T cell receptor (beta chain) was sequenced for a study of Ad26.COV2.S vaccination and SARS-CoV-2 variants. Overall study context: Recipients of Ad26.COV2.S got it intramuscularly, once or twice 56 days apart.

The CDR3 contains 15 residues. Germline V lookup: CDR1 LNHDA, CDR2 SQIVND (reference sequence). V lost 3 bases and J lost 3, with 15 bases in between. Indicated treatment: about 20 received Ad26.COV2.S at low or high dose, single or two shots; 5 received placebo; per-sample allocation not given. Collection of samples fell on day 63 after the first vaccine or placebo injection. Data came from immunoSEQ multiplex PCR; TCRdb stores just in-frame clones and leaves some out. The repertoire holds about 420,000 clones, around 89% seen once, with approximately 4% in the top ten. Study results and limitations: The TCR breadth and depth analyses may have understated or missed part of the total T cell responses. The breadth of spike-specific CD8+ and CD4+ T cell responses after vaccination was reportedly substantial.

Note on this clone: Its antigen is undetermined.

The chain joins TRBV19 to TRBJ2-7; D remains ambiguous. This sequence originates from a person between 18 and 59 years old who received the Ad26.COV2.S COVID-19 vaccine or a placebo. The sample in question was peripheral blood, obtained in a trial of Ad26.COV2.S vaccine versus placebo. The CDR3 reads CASSIYSSPGYEQYF. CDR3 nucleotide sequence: TGTGCCAGTAGTATCTACAGTAGTCCTGGCTACGAGCAGTACTTC.